This TCR beta chain emerged from a study of blood T cell repertoires in COVID-19. Resolution of symptoms, clearance, or two negative PCRs was present in recovered Cohort 3 donors. CDR1 is ENHRY and CDR2 is SYGVKD in the germline V gene. CDR3 length: 17 residues. V shed 3 bases, J shed 1 base, and the junction held 7 bases outside the gene matches. The assay was immunoSEQ multiplex PCR, and TCRdb's table has in-frame clones only and misses some. The sample has some 300,000 clones; roughly nine tenths are singletons. Sequencing was carried out using PBMCs or T cells enriched from blood (not recorded which). The genes are TRBV10-3 and TRBJ2-3; 10 bases are a match to TRBD1. This receptor was identified in a woman aged 25 to 45 who had recovered from COVID-19. As DNA, the CDR3 is TGTGCCATCAGTGATCCGGGACAGGGGTTAGGCACAGATACGCAGTATTTT. Its protein is CAISDPGQGLGTDTQYF.